This T cell receptor (beta chain) was profiled in a study of blood T cell repertoires in COVID-19. Study information: T cells, B-cell-depleted T cells, or PBMCs supplied cDNA or gDNA.

Per the original data handling: Estimated nucleated cell counts came from reference gene primer amplification. TCRdb's table, derived via immunoSEQ multiplex PCR, lists solely in-frame clones and lacks some. V and J calls and clone size are copied from that table; D and trimming were computed from the DNA. The sample lists tens of thousands of clones, roughly 87% occurring once. Germline CDR1 reads SQVTM; CDR2 reads ANQGSEA. The CDR3 runs 14 residues. The junction had 5 bases not matched to a gene; V was cut back by 4 bases and J by 2 bases. Sequenced sample: peripheral blood. This chain connects TRBV29-1 to TRBJ2-3, with 8 bases that match TRBD1. This receptor was taken from a woman between 50 and 59 years old with active or convalescent COVID-19. CDR3 loop: CSVGAGGNTDTQYF. CDR3 bases: TGCAGCGTTGGGGCAGGGGGCAACACAGATACGCAGTATTTT.